These T cell receptor beta chains were read from a single sample in a study of blood T cells in healthy people across ages. TCRdb re-called the 5' RACE reads with MiXCR, one entry per CDR3 protein. The table shows 700,000 or so distinct CDR3 sequences, with about a fifth occurring only once. The sequencing sample was made of blood. Source of these receptors: a man between 65 and 80 years old in good health. The CDR3 runs from the conserved cysteine through the conserved F or W. The D gene is left open where the match is weak.

D gene | V gene | CDR3 protein
. | TRBV6-2/TRBV6-3 | CASSYAQGRVNYGYTF
. | TRBV28 | CASSLILGGTEAFF
. | TRBV29-1 | CSVWDPGETQYF
TRBD2 | TRBV20-1 | CSAQGGFPDTQYF
. | TRBV19 | CASSSGMNSGELFF
. | TRBV6-5 | CASSYREAQETQYF
. | TRBV5-8 | CASSLDADTDTQYF
. | TRBV12-3/TRBV12-4 | CASSQDRAAHTQYF
TRBD1 | TRBV7-9 | CASSVGDRGIGGYTF
TRBD1 | TRBV28 | CASSSGQGNTQPQHF
TRBD1 | TRBV7-8 | CASSFRDRVYEQYF
. | TRBV12-3/TRBV12-4 | CASSLFPGQPQHF
. | TRBV5-6 | CASSFETSVINEQFF
. | TRBV5-1 | CASSPGTNRNYGYTF
. | TRBV28 | CASSLQGTANEKLFF
. | TRBV20-1 | CSAGPPGFSSEFF
. | TRBV25-1 | CGSSDLAKNIQYF
TRBD2 | TRBV18 | CASSRQTSGGETQYF
TRBD1 | TRBV5-1 | CASSRGQGFSETQYF
. | TRBV29-1 | CSVDSVQETQYF
TRBD2 | TRBV20-1 | CSAETSGYNEQFF
. | TRBV7-9 | CAITAWETPNTEAFF
. | TRBV5-1 | CASSLDRVPYGYTF
TRBD2 | TRBV6-5 | CASSTGPPTSGGDTQYF
. | TRBV7-9 | CASSSQGGEQYF
. | TRBV25-1 | CASSAGNNNSPLHF
. | TRBV24-1 | CATSDLEGYQETQYF
TRBD2 | TRBV12-3/TRBV12-4 | CASTTSGTNNEQFF
TRBD1 | TRBV29-1 | CSVASRGQADTQYF
. | TRBV9 | CASSANRATNTGELFF
TRBD1 | TRBV29-1 | CSVDQAQGDSYNEQFF
. | TRBV7-8 | CASSLWDLILDEQFF
TRBD2 | TRBV5-1 | CASSRAGTSQETQYF
. | TRBV27 | CASSANNEQFF
. | TRBV7-8 | CASSLWTIGYNAEQYF
. | TRBV29-1 | CSVGLAGRADTQYF
. | TRBV3-1 | CASSHQGTNEKLFF
. | TRBV18 | CASSTDGARETQYF
TRBD2 | TRBV7-8 | CASRRTSGRDEQFF
. | TRBV20-1 | CSSRGGSYNEQFF
. | TRBV7-8 | CASSWTRSYEQYF